Listed here is a single T cell receptor beta chain. The length of the CDR3 is 14 residues. Germline assignment: CDR1 LGHDT and CDR2 YNNKEL (reference sequence). Trimming left V 1 base short and J 5 bases short, with 11 bases between. This study enrolled people aged roughly 18 to 89 from roughly 24 US geographic areas. Researchers sorted participants into cohorts using their self-reported clinical history. The data derive from a study of blood T cell repertoires in COVID-19. Study as a whole: COVID-19 samples collected from the United States, Italy and Spain covered acute and convalescent phases. PBMCs, B-cell-depleted T cells, or T cells were the source of the cDNA or gDNA that made up the material.

Clones were read by immunoSEQ multiplex PCR, and TCRdb kept only the in-frame ones, dropping some. Of some 150,000 clones listed, roughly nine tenths are singletons. The receptor comes from a human donor with acute COVID-19. The donor label of this sample is uncertain. This chain uses TRBV3-1 (or the pseudogene TRBV3-2) with TRBJ1-1, with a possible D match to TRBD1 (5 bases). The specimen was PBMCs or T cells enriched from blood (not recorded which). The CDR3 region has the DNA TGTGCCAGCAGCCAAGTTCAGGGAAGGACTGAAGCTTTCTTT. This translates into CASSQVQGRTEAFF.